The 11 T cell receptor beta chains in this list originate from one sample, sequenced in a study of read filtering for tumor transcriptome and immune sequencing (TCRdb year 2020). The run used an Illumina HiSeq 4000. TCR libraries were constructed from 400 ng RNA using the Immunoverse kit, and molecular barcoded adaptors covering alpha/delta and beta/gamma chains were employed. TCRdb took the public reads, trimmed them with fastp at Q25, ran MiXCR for clone calling and kept in-frame beta chains. When rows share a CDR3 protein, they turn into one entry using the most common DNA and genes. For this sample the table gives around 60,000 distinct CDR3 sequences, of which under 20% were detected only once. The ten largest clones represent around 15% of the sample. Sequenced input: a population of CD138-negative cells sorted from bone marrow. Reading the label with the study, this specimen's cell subset or site is: bone marrow mononuclear cells depleted of CD138+ plasma/myeloma cells by negative magnetic selection. These receptors originate from a donor aged 40 or over with multiple myeloma.

In this sample, this clonotype turned up many times. The chain carries TRBV6-6 and TRBJ2-7; D remains unclear. CDR1 MNHNY and CDR2 SVGAGI come from the germline V gene (reference sequence). This CDR3 spans 11 amino acids. V lost 6 bases and J 9 bases, leaving 12 bases between the germline ends. The CDR3 region has the DNA TGTGCCAGCAGCTATATGATAGGGCAGTACTTC. This sequence encodes CASSYMIGQYF.

This clonotype has ten or more counts. The gene calls are TRBV6-5 and TRBJ2-3; D might be TRBD2 (5 bases). The CDR3 is 13 residues long. Germline V gives CDR1 MNHEY, CDR2 SVGAGI. V lost 7 bases and J 7 bases, leaving 15 bases between the germline ends. CDR3 region: CASTPAGVNTQYF. The CDR3 coding sequence is TGTGCCAGCACCCCAGCCGGGGTAAATACGCAGTATTTT.

Ten or more counts support this clonotype. The chain carries TRBV20-1 and TRBJ2-2; TRBD2 matches at 9 bases. This CDR3 has 15 amino acids. V shed 6 bases, J shed 0 bases, and the junction held 5 bases outside the gene matches. The germline V gene has CDR1 DFQATT and CDR2 SNEGSKA (reference sequence). CDR3 DNA: TGCAGTGCACCGACTAGCGGAACGAACACCGGGGAGCTGTTTTTT. Translation: CSAPTSGTNTGELFF.

Worth noting for this clonotype: A clone one base away is much larger, so this may be a read error. The V and J genes are TRBV20-1 and TRBJ2-5; D possibly corresponds to TRBD1 (6 bases). Trimming cost V 2 bases and J 2 bases, with 24 bases left between them. There are 18 residues in the CDR3. Germline lookup yields CDR1 DFQATT and CDR2 SNEGSKA (reference sequence). CDR3 protein: CSARLPLGAAGLQETQYF. CDR3 DNA sequence: TGCAGTGCTAGACTTCCACTGGGGGCGGCGGGCCTACAAGAGACCCAGTACTTC.

This rearrangement joins TRBV20-1 to TRBJ2-3, with 13 bases that match TRBD2. Germline CDR1 reads DFQATT; CDR2 reads SNEGSKA (reference sequence). V lost 6 bases and J lost 1; bases outside the gene matches: 7. The CDR3 covers 16 residues. The CDR3 is CSADVGLAGRTDTQYF. CDR3 coding DNA: TGCAGTGCAGACGTGGGACTAGCGGGGCGCACAGATACGCAGTATTTT.

As to this clonotype: It may be a read error: a sequence one base away is much more abundant. This chain connects TRBV6-6 to TRBJ2-7; perhaps TRBD1 as D (6 bases). Matching the DNA end better, TRBJ2-1 makes the J call doubtful. There are 13 residues in the CDR3. The germline CDR1 and CDR2 sequences are MNHNY and SVGAGI (reference sequence). This chain's CDR3 is CASRQGSSYEQFF. The CDR3 coding sequence is TGTGCCAGCAGACAGGGATCGTCGTACGAGCAGTTCTTC.

Note on this clonotype: Since a much larger clone is just one base distant, this may be a read error. V is TRBV27 and J is TRBJ2-3, with D maybe TRBD2 (5 bases). Per germline, CDR1 MNHEY and CDR2 SMNVEV (reference sequence). This CDR3 region has 13 residues. The CDR3 DNA reads TGTGCCAGCAGTTTGGCGAGGGCAGATACGCTGTATTTT. Its protein is CASSLARADTLYF.

The gene calls are TRBV11-3 and TRBJ2-2, with 10 bases fitting TRBD1. This CDR3 has 15 amino acids. Losses at the gene ends were 5 bases for V and 3 bases for J; bases not matched to a gene: 3. CDR1 and CDR2 from the germline V gene are SGHNT and YENEEA. CDR3 sequence: CASSPGQGDTGELFF. The DNA of the CDR3 is TGTGCCAGCAGCCCCGGACAGGGGGACACCGGGGAGCTGTTTTTT.

This clonotype was observed at least ten times. V usage is TRBV5-4 and J usage is TRBJ1-6, with 8 bases aligning to TRBD1. Germline V gene data show CDR1 as SGHNT and CDR2 as YYREEE (reference sequence). The length of the CDR3 is 15 residues. Trimming cost V 4 bases and J 6 bases; bases outside gene matches: 6. This chain's CDR3 is CASSSRDRLNSPLHF. DNA for the CDR3: TGTGCCAGCAGCAGCCGGGACAGGCTTAATTCACCCCTCCACTTT.

This clonotype was seen ten or more times. This chain links TRBV4-2 with TRBJ2-3; the match to TRBD2 covers 9 bases. The germline V gene encodes CDR1 LGHNA and CDR2 YNFKEQ. V shed 0 bases and J 2 bases; nucleotides not matched to a gene: 3. The CDR3 length is 16 residues. The chain's CDR3 is CASSQEPSGITDTQYF. The CDR3 DNA is TGTGCCAGCAGCCAAGAGCCTAGCGGGATCACAGATACGCAGTATTTT.

The sample holds many counts of this clonotype. The CDR3 is CSVPRAESSTDTQYF. CDR3 DNA: TGCAGTGTACCGAGGGCGGAGAGTAGCACAGATACGCAGTATTTT. The chain recombines TRBV20-1 with TRBJ2-3, with D perhaps TRBD2 (5 bases). This CDR3 is built from 15 residues. Germline V gene data show CDR1 as DFQATT and CDR2 as SNEGSKA (reference sequence). Between the trimmed V and J ends, which lost 7 bases and 0 bases, there was a span of 17 bases.